One T cell receptor beta chain is described in this entry. It has no known antigen specificity. There are no base qualities to consult, and no much larger clone falls within one base. A second Seattle source provided samples from volunteer blood donors who had recovered from COVID-19. Each collaborating institution followed its own protocols to collect whole blood in K2EDTA tubes. For TCRbeta analysis, collaborators shipped samples in one of three forms: frozen whole blood, isolated PBMCs, or DNA extracted from either of those sample types. This sample was taken from a study of blood T cell repertoires in COVID-19 (dated by TCRdb to about 2020). Concerning the study at large: Collaborator samples came from the United States, Italy and Spain and covered acute and convalescent phases of COVID-19. The prospective study material was composed of cDNA or gDNA derived from T cells, B-cell-depleted T cells, or PBMCs. The repertoires were released in a freely available public database intended as a resource for research on the immune response to SARS-CoV-2. Samples came from the ongoing ImmuneRACE study (first 160 participants) plus 1,254 subjects from 6 global collaborators. The sample metadata nearly always contained a de-identified subject ID, COVID-19 status, age in years and sex. The dataset comprised deeply sampled blood TCRbeta repertoires from subjects exposed to, actively infected with, or recovered from COVID-19. Where available, HLA class I and class II types were obtained from metadata supplied by the sample provider rather than from assay-based typing.

TCRbeta CDR3 regions were amplified from genomic DNA using the immunoSEQ Assay, a bias-controlled multiplex PCR. Concerning the study's data processing: Within the assay, amplification of reference gene primers was used to estimate how many nucleated cells each sample contained. Sequence reads were collapsed and filtered to measure the absolute abundance of every unique TCRbeta CDR3 rearrangement. For each sample, productive Simpson clonality was calculated as the square root of Simpson's diversity index over productive rearrangements. Not all clones reach the TCRdb copy of this immuneACCESS table, which keeps in-frame sequences only. Checked studies attribute under half of the gap to unresolved V genes and leave the rest unexplained. V and J calls plus clone size are reproduced from that table; the DNA served to infer D and trimming. This sample holds a few hundred thousand clones; about nine tenths were observed only once. Approximately 0.85% of the sample belongs to the ten largest clones.

Study-wide conclusions, independent of this receptor: The quantity of clinical and demographic metadata differed by source and by participant and was supplied without curation.

V lost 5 bases and J lost 4 bases, and the count of bases not matched to a germline gene is 2. The CDR3 has 13 amino acids, counting the end cysteine and phenylalanine. Only the CDR3 DNA is retained, 39 bases long and in frame from the first base. The CDR1 and CDR2 encoded by the germline V gene are MDHEN and SYDVKM. This TCR was sampled from a woman aged 40 to 50 who had recovered from COVID-19. The sample taken for sequencing was peripheral blood. The rearranged segments are TRBV28 and TRBJ2-1; TRBD1 aligns with 7 central bases. The encoded CDR3 is CASSRDSYNEQFF. DNA sequence: TGTGCCAGCAGTCGGGACAGTTACAATGAGCAGTTCTTC. The reference TRBV28 and TRBJ2-1 proteins fill in what lies around the CDR3, so the full variable domain reads DVKVTQSSRYLVKRTGEKVFLECVQDMDHENMFWYRQDPGLGLRLIYFSYDVKMKEKGDIPEGYSVSREKKERFSLILESASTNQTSMYLCASSRDSYNEQFFGPGTRLTVL.